The next 13 T cell receptor beta chains were all read from a single sample in a study of T cell repertoires in aging, cancer and after chemotherapy. Amplification of TCR beta used genomic DNA extracted from peripheral blood. A mixed TRB-A/B primer pool amplified rearranged TRB by multiplex touch-down PCR. MiXCR, applied by TCRdb to the multiplex PCR reads, yields one record per CDR3 protein. The data contain around 2,700 distinct CDR3 sequences, roughly half of them singletons. Sample: blood. The receptors here all came from a human donor with a blood cancer. The donor label of this sample is uncertain.

This clonotype was seen more than once but under ten times. This chain uses TRBV30 with TRBJ1-2, with TRBD1 matching over 9 bases. The germline CDR1 and CDR2 sequences are GTSNPN and SVGIG (reference sequence). V was pared by 5 bases and J by 7 bases, with 2 bases of the junction left unmatched. This CDR3 contains 11 residues. In nucleotides, the CDR3 is TGTGCCTGGGGGACAGGGAGTGGCTACACCTTC. This codes for CAWGTGSGYTF.

The CDR3 bases are TGCAGCGTTGGGGGGTCTAGCGGAAGCACAGATACGCAGTATTTT. Amino acids: CSVGGSSGSTDTQYF. The chain couples TRBV29-1 to TRBJ2-3; 7 nucleotides align to TRBD2. The CDR3 length is 15 residues. Germline V gives CDR1 SQVTM, CDR2 ANQGSEA. Trimming took 4 bases from V and 0 from J; bases not matched to a gene: 7.

The CDR3 DNA reads TGTGCCAGCAGAGGAACCGGGACAGGCCACTATGGCTACACCTTC. It is translated as CASRGTGTGHYGYTF. The chain joins TRBV6-2 or TRBV6-3 to TRBJ1-2, with TRBD1 matching over 8 bases. The CDR3 runs 15 residues. Germline assignment: CDR1 MNHEY and CDR2 SVGEGT. With V trimmed by 6 bases and J by 3 bases, 9 bases remained unmatched.

This clonotype was seen only once. Here the CDR3 reads CASSPRTGMDSPLHF. For the CDR3, the DNA is TGTGCCAGCAGCCCTCGGACAGGGATGGATTCACCCCTCCACTTT. J is TRBJ1-6 and V is TRBV7-6, with 8 positions matching TRBD1. The J segment lost 8 bases and the V segment lost 5 bases, leaving 8 bases of the junction unmatched. The CDR3 length is 15 residues. Germline lookup yields CDR1 SGHVS and CDR2 FNYEAQ.

Notes on this clonotype: A read error may account for a junction end that differs from germline. The genes are TRBV4-2 and TRBJ2-1, with 8 bases lining up with TRBD2. The CDR3 totals 16 residues. Germline V CDR1 and CDR2: LGHNA, YNFKEQ. The CDR3 region is CASSQDRAGGVNEQFF. In DNA, the CDR3 is TGCGCCAGCAGCCAAGATCGGGCGGGAGGAGTCAATGAGCAGTTCTTC.

By share of the sample, this clonotype is medium-sized. This chain links TRBV30 with TRBJ2-5, with 7 nucleotides matching TRBD2. Germline V lookup: CDR1 GTSNPN, CDR2 SVGIG (reference sequence). The CDR3 has 13 residues. V gave up 4 bases and J gave up 5 bases; unmatched junction bases: 7. For the CDR3, the DNA is TGTGCCTGGAAGACTAGCCCGGGTGAGACCCAGTACTTC. This encodes CAWKTSPGETQYF.

The rearrangement links TRBV7-9 to TRBJ1-6; D is perhaps TRBD1 (6 bases). This CDR3 has 18 residues. Germline CDR1 and CDR2: SEHNR and FQNEAQ (reference sequence). Deletions cut 5 bases from V and 7 bases from J, with 24 bases between. The CDR3 protein is CASSGPTVSGGHNSPLHF. As DNA, the CDR3 is TGTGCCAGCAGCGGACCGACGGTGTCGGGGGGACACAATTCACCCCTCCACTTT.

The chain recombines TRBV6-2 or TRBV6-3 with TRBJ1-1; D remains unclear. V dropped 5 bases and J dropped 3 bases, with 7 bases sitting between them. Germline V CDR1 and CDR2: MNHEY, SVGEGT. The CDR3 runs to 12 residues. Here the CDR3 DNA reads TGTGCCAGCAGTACGGGATACACTGAAGCTTTCTTT. Amino acid sequence: CASSTGYTEAFF.

Concerning this clonotype: At one of its ends the junction is not consistent with the germline gene, which may arise from a read error. The chain combines TRBV24-1 with TRBJ1-4; TRBD1 aligns across 8 bases. CDR3 length: 13 amino acids. The germline CDR1 and CDR2 sequences are KGHDR and SFDVKD. DNA of the CDR3: TGTGCCACCAGTGAGGACAGGGCCGAAAAACTGTATTTT. Translation gives CATSEDRAEKLYF.

This clonotype is large by share. The chain couples TRBV11-3 to TRBJ1-5; 10 bases align to TRBD1. The CDR3 is made up of 15 amino acids. The V and J ends lost 5 bases and 4 bases, in that order; junction bases with no gene match: 5. Looked up from germline, CDR1 is SGHNT and CDR2 is YENEEA. Here the CDR3 reads CASSPGGQGNQPQHF. For the CDR3, the DNA is TGTGCCAGCAGCCCCGGGGGACAGGGGAATCAGCCCCAGCATTTT. Drawing the rest from reference TRBV11-3 and TRBJ1-5, the complete variable domain is EAGVVQSPRYKIIEKKQPVAFWCNPISGHNTLYWYLQNLGQGPELLIRYENEEAVDDSQLPKDRFSAERLKGVDSTLKIQPAELGDSAVYLCASSPGGQGNQPQHFGDGTRLSIL.

This clonotype came up a few times. The J gene is TRBJ1-6, the V gene TRBV11-3; D is uncertain. This CDR3 contains 17 residues. Trimming removed 1 base from V and 3 bases from J, with 13 bases in between. Germline values: CDR1 SGHNT, CDR2 YENEEA. CDR3 sequence reads: CASSLGSRIFYNSPLHF. DNA for the CDR3: TGTGCCAGCAGCTTAGGCAGCCGTATTTTCTATAATTCACCCCTCCACTTT. The full variable domain, in which reference TRBV11-3 and TRBJ1-6 provide the parts outside the CDR3, is EAGVVQSPRYKIIEKKQPVAFWCNPISGHNTLYWYLQNLGQGPELLIRYENEEAVDDSQLPKDRFSAERLKGVDSTLKIQPAELGDSAVYLCASSLGSRIFYNSPLHFGNGTRLTVT.

The chain has TRBV5-6 and TRBJ2-3, with 10 positions matching TRBD2. This CDR3 contains 15 residues. The V segment lost 2 bases and the J segment 3 bases; nucleotides outside the gene matches: 3. Germline assignment: CDR1 SGHDT and CDR2 YYEEEE. The CDR3 here is CASSLAGGLTDTQYF. In DNA form, the CDR3 reads TGTGCCAGCAGCTTAGCGGGGGGGCTGACAGATACGCAGTATTTT.

The V call is TRBV19, the J call TRBJ1-5; 7 bases align to TRBD1. The V segment lost 5 bases and the J segment 0 bases; nucleotides outside the gene matches: 13. From germline, CDR1 is LNHDA and CDR2 SQIVND (reference sequence). The CDR3 extends over 18 amino acids. The CDR3 loop is CASSGKRQGGNSNQPQHF. In DNA, the CDR3 is TGTGCCAGTAGTGGAAAAAGGCAGGGGGGGAATAGCAATCAGCCCCAGCATTTT.